This TCR beta chain is drawn from a study of blood T cell repertoires in COVID-19. Repertoires were generated with immunoSEQ multiplex PCR, while TCRdb's copy carries only in-frame clones and drops some. The sample lists approximately 160,000 clones; approximately 82% were seen once. The CDR3 length is 12 residues. With 4 bases removed from V and 11 bases from J, the gap between germline ends came to 15 bases. Sample: peripheral blood. J is TRBJ2-7 and V is TRBV12-3 or TRBV12-4; perhaps TRBD1 as D (5 bases). This clonotype was sampled from an older man who had recovered from COVID-19. CDR3 DNA: TGTGCCAGCAGTTCGGACACCCCTAGGGAGTACTTC. Its translation is CASSSDTPREYF.